This paragraph reports one TCR beta chain. Its antigen is unknown. The sequencing template was cDNA reverse transcribed from extracted RNA. The assay was immunoSEQ multiplex PCR, and TCRdb's table has in-frame clones only and misses some. The sample carries some 120,000 clones, approximately 58% recorded once. The data derive from a study of CD8+ T cells in alopecia areata. As for the study in general: Administration of oral tofacitinib to treated patients was at 5 to 10 mg twice daily.

After removal of 8 bases from V and 7 bases from J, the junction contained 14 bases not matched to a gene. The germline CDR1 and CDR2 sequences are LNHNV and YYDKDF (reference sequence). The CDR3 loop spans 15 amino acids. General observations from the study: Greater clonality was observed in lesional scalp samples, especially alopecia totalis/universalis, versus normal scalp.

The researchers isolated CD4+ and CD8+ T cells from PBMCs by sorting. The sample here was CD4+ T cells sorted from blood, taken at week 0. This receptor was identified in a human donor with alopecia areata. V gene TRBV15 combines with J gene TRBJ1-5; 7 bases map to TRBD1. The CDR3: CATSLPGGYGQPQHF. The CDR3 bases are TGTGCCACCTCCCTCCCAGGGGGGTACGGCCAGCCCCAGCATTTT.